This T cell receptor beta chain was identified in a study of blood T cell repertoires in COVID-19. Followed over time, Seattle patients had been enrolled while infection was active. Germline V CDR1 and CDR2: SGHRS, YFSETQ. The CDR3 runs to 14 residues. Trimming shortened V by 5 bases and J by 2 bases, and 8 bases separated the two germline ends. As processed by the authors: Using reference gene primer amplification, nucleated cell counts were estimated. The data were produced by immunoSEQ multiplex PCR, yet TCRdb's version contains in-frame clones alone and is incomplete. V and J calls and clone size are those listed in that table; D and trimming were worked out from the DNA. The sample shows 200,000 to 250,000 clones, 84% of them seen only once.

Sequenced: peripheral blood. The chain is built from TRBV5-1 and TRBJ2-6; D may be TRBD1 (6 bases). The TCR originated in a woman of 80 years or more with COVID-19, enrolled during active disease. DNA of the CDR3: TGCGCCAGCAGTGACAGGACTGGGGCCAACGTCCTGACTTTC. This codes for CASSDRTGANVLTF.